One sample yielded the 27 T cell receptor beta chains listed below, sequenced in a study of shared clonotypes between healthy human individuals. Method: immunoSEQ multiplex PCR; TCRdb's copy keeps in-frame clones and lacks some. The repertoire consists of roughly 2.6 million clones, with more than 80% occurring once and the leading ten covering over 0.12%. Material for sequencing was naive CD4+ T cells sorted from blood. The subset: CD45RA+ positively selected. The receptors were gathered from a man aged 18 to 29 in good health.

The V gene is TRBV28, the J gene TRBJ2-7; 7 bases align to TRBD1. V trimming: 6 bases; J trimming: 0 bases; junction bases outside the gene matches: 14. The V gene's germline CDR1 is MDHEN and CDR2 SYDVKM. CDR3 length equals 17 residues. This chain's CDR3 is CASSPPNRGQSSYEQYF. The CDR3 DNA reads TGTGCCAGCAGCCCCCCGAACAGGGGCCAAAGCTCCTACGAGCAGTACTTC.

The chain has TRBV10-3 and TRBJ1-1; 7 bases agree with TRBD1. With V trimmed by 3 bases and J by 4 bases, 2 bases remained unmatched. The length of the CDR3 is 13 residues. Germline V gene lookup returns CDR1 ENHRY and CDR2 SYGVKD. CDR3 coding DNA: TGTGCCATCAGTGAAAGGGGGCCCACTGAAGCTTTCTTT. It encodes CAISERGPTEAFF.

V usage is TRBV4-2 and J usage is TRBJ2-5; 7 bases are a match to TRBD1. CDR1 LGHNA and CDR2 YNFKEQ come from the germline V gene. The trim removed 4 bases at V and 2 bases at J, leaving 1 base unmatched. The CDR3 contains 13 residues. The CDR3 reads CASSPQGQETQYF. The CDR3 DNA reads as TGTGCCAGCAGCCCACAGGGGCAAGAGACCCAGTACTTC.

V and J are TRBV7-9 and TRBJ1-6, with a weak D call TRBD1 (5 bases). Germline assignment: CDR1 SEHNR and CDR2 FQNEAQ (reference sequence). The CDR3 has 15 residues. The ends were cut back, 5 bases at V and 7 bases at J, with 15 bases in the middle. CDR3 in DNA: TGTGCCAGCAGCCCACTGGACAAGGTGAATTCACCCCTCCACTTT. Translated, it gives CASSPLDKVNSPLHF.

The V and J genes are TRBV7-2 and TRBJ1-1; 10 bases are shared with TRBD1. CDR1 is SGHTA, CDR2 FQGNSA, per germline. CDR3 length: 17 residues. V shed 1 base, J shed 2 bases, and the junction held 7 bases outside the gene matches. The CDR3 coding sequence is TGTGCCAGCAGCTTAGGTTACCGGGACAGGGGAAACACTGAAGCTTTCTTT. Protein: CASSLGYRDRGNTEAFF.

The CDR3 DNA follows: TGTGCCAGCAGTTACGTGGGACAGGGGCCAGATACGCAGTATTTT. Its translation is CASSYVGQGPDTQYF. The chain uses TRBV6-5 and TRBJ2-3; 10 bases are a match to TRBD1. V lost 2 bases and J lost 4; bases outside the gene matches: 3. There are 15 residues in the CDR3. CDR1 and CDR2 from the germline V gene are MNHEY and SVGAGI.

This chain connects TRBV29-1 to TRBJ2-5; 8 nucleotides agree with TRBD1. The CDR3 totals 13 residues. Germline trimming cut 8 bases from V and 5 bases from J; bases unmatched to any gene: 10. Germline V gene data show CDR1 as SQVTM and CDR2 as ANQGSEA. CDR3 sequence: CSPPRGQVETQYF. The CDR3 bases are TGCAGCCCCCCCAGGGGGCAAGTGGAGACCCAGTACTTC.

This chain uses TRBV7-2 with TRBJ2-5; D is perhaps TRBD2 (7 bases). Germline lookup yields CDR1 SGHTA and CDR2 FQGNSA. V was pared by 3 bases and J by 0 bases, with 14 bases between. There are 16 residues in the CDR3. In DNA, the CDR3 is TGTGCCAGCAGCTTGTTGGGGGGGCCGTACCAAGAGACCCAGTACTTC. Translating gives CASSLLGGPYQETQYF.

The chain combines TRBV11-2 with TRBJ2-7; 11 bases align to TRBD2. The V gene's germline CDR1 is SGHAT and CDR2 FQNNGV. This CDR3 contains 19 residues. The V and J ends lost 4 bases and 0 bases, in that order; junction bases with no gene match: 14. CDR3 coding DNA: TGTGCCAGCAGCTCTCGCCCTCCTCTAGCGGGAGGATCCTCCTACGAGCAGTACTTC. It encodes CASSSRPPLAGGSSYEQYF.

This clone was picked up one time. For the CDR3, the DNA is TGCGCCAGCAGCCCACCGACAGGCGAAAAACTGTTTTTT. Translated: CASSPPTGEKLFF. The chain has TRBV4-1 and TRBJ1-4, with D possibly TRBD1 on 6 matching bases. Trimming took off 4 bases at V and 8 bases at J, with 11 bases between the two ends. The CDR3 length is 13 residues. Germline V CDR1 and CDR2: MGHRA, YSYEKL.

The genes are TRBV19 and TRBJ2-7, with D unclear. Deletions cut 2 bases from V and 0 bases from J, with 11 bases between. The CDR3 spans 15 residues. Germline CDR1 and CDR2: LNHDA and SQIVND (reference sequence). Here the CDR3 reads CASSIRAASSYEQYF. In DNA form, the CDR3 reads TGTGCCAGTAGTATAAGGGCAGCGAGCTCCTACGAGCAGTACTTC.

V is TRBV11-2 and J is TRBJ2-1; D may correspond to TRBD1 or TRBD2 (6 bases each). V lost 5 bases and J 1 base, leaving 15 bases between the germline ends. This CDR3 comprises 16 residues. In germline, CDR1 is SGHAT, CDR2 FQNNGV. The CDR3 here is CASSRERGVSYNEQFF. The DNA for the CDR3 is TGTGCCAGCAGCAGAGAGAGGGGGGTTTCCTACAATGAGCAGTTCTTC.

This sequence joins TRBV10-3 and TRBJ2-1; the D call may be TRBD1 or TRBD2 (5 bases each). The CDR3 runs to 13 residues. The germline V gene has CDR1 ENHRY and CDR2 SYGVKD. Trimming took 6 bases from V and 8 from J, leaving 14 bases between them. CDR3 protein: CAISQTRGDEQFF. Written as DNA, the CDR3 is TGTGCCATCAGCCAGACACGGGGCGATGAGCAGTTCTTC.

This chain uses TRBV5-1 with TRBJ2-5; 9 bases are a match to TRBD1. The germline gives CDR1 SGHRS, CDR2 YFSETQ. V trimming: 4 bases; J trimming: 5 bases; junction bases outside the gene matches: 12. CDR3 length equals 16 residues. The CDR3 sequence: CASSGQGFLGLETQYF. The CDR3 coding sequence is TGCGCCAGCAGCGGACAGGGGTTTCTAGGTCTCGAGACCCAGTACTTC.

The chain recombines TRBV5-1 with TRBJ1-2; 7 nucleotides line up with TRBD1. Germline V lookup: CDR1 SGHRS, CDR2 YFSETQ. The junction had 6 bases not matched to a gene; V was cut back by 0 bases and J by 4 bases. The CDR3 totals 15 residues. Here the CDR3 reads CASSLVGRGSYGYTF. The DNA for the CDR3 is TGCGCCAGCAGCTTGGTAGGCAGGGGGAGCTATGGCTACACCTTC.

The chain is built from TRBV11-3 and TRBJ2-3, with 7 bases aligning to TRBD1. Germline V gives CDR1 SGHNT, CDR2 YENEEA. The CDR3 consists of 14 residues. After removal of 8 bases from V and 4 bases from J, the junction contained 9 bases not matched to a gene. This CDR3 reads CASSTGLSADTQYF. In nucleotides, the CDR3 is TGTGCCAGCTCGACAGGGCTTTCGGCAGATACGCAGTATTTT.

The chain combines TRBV15 with TRBJ2-6; no definite D call. Germline assignment: CDR1 LNHNV and CDR2 YYDKDF (reference sequence). The CDR3 length is 16 residues. V lost 1 base and J lost 0, with 7 bases in between. The CDR3, as DNA: TGTGCCACCAGCAGAGGCCCCAGCTCTGGGGCCAACGTCCTGACTTTC. This sequence encodes CATSRGPSSGANVLTF.

The chain uses TRBV6-6 and TRBJ2-7; 8 bases agree with TRBD2. Trimming cost V 0 bases and J 2 bases; bases outside gene matches: 3. The length of the CDR3 is 15 residues. In germline, CDR1 is MNHNY, CDR2 SVGAGI (reference sequence). The CDR3 spells CASSYSPGGPYEQYF. The CDR3 DNA reads as TGTGCCAGCAGTTACTCCCCGGGAGGGCCCTACGAGCAGTACTTC.

This chain links TRBV5-5 with TRBJ2-3; D not resolved. The CDR3 runs to 15 residues. V was pared by 4 bases and J by 0 bases, with 12 bases between. Per germline, CDR1 SGHKS and CDR2 YYEKEE (reference sequence). CDR3 region: CASSLPWGSTDTQYF. The CDR3 nucleotides read TGTGCCAGCAGCCTCCCATGGGGTAGCACAGATACGCAGTATTTT.

The count of this clone is one. The CDR3, as DNA: TGTGCCAGCAGCTTAGATTCGTCGAGCAATCAGCCCCAGCATTTT. This gives the protein CASSLDSSSNQPQHF. The chain couples TRBV7-2 to TRBJ1-5; no firm D call. Trimming took 1 base from V and 1 from J, leaving 8 bases between them. From germline, CDR1 is SGHTA and CDR2 FQGNSA. The CDR3 consists of 15 residues.

J is TRBJ2-3 and V is TRBV19, with no clear D. The CDR3 is made up of 15 amino acids. Looked up from germline, CDR1 is LNHDA and CDR2 is SQIVND (reference sequence). Trimming left V 3 bases short and J 0 bases short, with 10 bases between. The CDR3 loop is CASSISQTSTDTQYF. The DNA of the CDR3 is TGTGCCAGTAGTATTTCCCAAACAAGCACAGATACGCAGTATTTT. The variable domain in full, with the rest retrieved from reference TRBV19 and TRBJ2-3, is DGGITQSPKYLFRKEGQNVTLSCEQNLNHDAMYWYRQDPGQGLRLIYYSQIVNDFQKGDIAEGYSVSREKKESFPLTVTSAQKNPTAFYLCASSISQTSTDTQYFGPGTRLTVL.

The chain links TRBV6-1 to TRBJ1-1; 8 bases are a match to TRBD1. V was pared by 5 bases and J by 10 bases, with 6 bases of the junction left unmatched. Germline CDR1 reads MNHNS; CDR2 reads SASEGT. The CDR3 runs 12 residues. CDR3 nucleotide sequence: TGTGCCAGCAGTCGGACAGGGTCTCCAGCTTTCTTT. Amino acids: CASSRTGSPAFF.

The chain has TRBV5-6 and TRBJ2-3; D is uncertain. Looked up from germline, CDR1 is SGHDT and CDR2 is YYEEEE. CDR3 length: 11 amino acids. V was clipped by 4 bases and J by 3 bases, with 3 bases between them. The CDR3 region is CASSMTDTQYF. The CDR3, as DNA: TGTGCCAGCAGCATGACAGATACGCAGTATTTT.

This chain uses TRBV5-1 with TRBJ1-6; a weak D match, TRBD1 (5 bases). V was trimmed by 7 bases and J by 0 bases, leaving 17 bases between them. The CDR3 has 17 residues. Germline V gene lookup returns CDR1 SGHRS and CDR2 YFSETQ. As DNA, the CDR3 is TGCGCCAGCCGCCCCGGGACGGCGAGCTCCTATAATTCACCCCTCCACTTT. This gives the protein CASRPGTASSYNSPLHF.

The chain recombines TRBV10-3 with TRBJ1-1; D not certain. Germline V gene lookup returns CDR1 ENHRY and CDR2 SYGVKD. The V end lost 6 bases, the J end lost 1 base, and 9 bases lay between the germline ends. This CDR3 is 13 amino acids long. The CDR3 bases are TGTGCCATCAGCACTGCGGGGAACACTGAAGCTTTCTTT. Its translation is CAISTAGNTEAFF.

This clone was counted a single time. The CDR3 DNA is TGTGCCAGCACCAAAAACCCGCAGGGGCCATTAATGAACACTGAAGCTTTCTTT. Its protein is CASTKNPQGPLMNTEAFF. This chain joins TRBV7-9 and TRBJ1-1, with D possibly TRBD1 on 6 matching bases. In germline, CDR1 is SEHNR, CDR2 FQNEAQ (reference sequence). This CDR3 is built from 18 residues. Trimming took 7 bases from V and 0 from J, leaving 24 bases between them.

In DNA, the CDR3 is TGTGCCAGCATAGGGGACTATGGAGGGACCCAGTACTTC. Translating gives CASIGDYGGTQYF. The chain couples TRBV2 to TRBJ2-5, with TRBD2 matching 7 bases. The CDR3 extends over 13 amino acids. V shed 7 bases and J 7 bases; nucleotides not matched to a gene: 9. In germline, CDR1 is SNHLY, CDR2 FYNNEI.